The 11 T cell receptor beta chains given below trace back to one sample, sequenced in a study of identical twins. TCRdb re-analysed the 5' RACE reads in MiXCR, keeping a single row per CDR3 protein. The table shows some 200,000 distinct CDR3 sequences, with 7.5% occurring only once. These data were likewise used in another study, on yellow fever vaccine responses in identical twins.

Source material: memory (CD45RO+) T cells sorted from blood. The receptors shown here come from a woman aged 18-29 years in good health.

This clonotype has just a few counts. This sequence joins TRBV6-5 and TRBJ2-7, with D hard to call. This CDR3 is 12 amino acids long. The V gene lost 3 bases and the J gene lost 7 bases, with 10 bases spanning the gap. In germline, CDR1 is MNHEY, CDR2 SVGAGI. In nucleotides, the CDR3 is TGTGCCAGCAGTTATTATGACGGGGAGCAGTACTTC. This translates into CASSYYDGEQYF.

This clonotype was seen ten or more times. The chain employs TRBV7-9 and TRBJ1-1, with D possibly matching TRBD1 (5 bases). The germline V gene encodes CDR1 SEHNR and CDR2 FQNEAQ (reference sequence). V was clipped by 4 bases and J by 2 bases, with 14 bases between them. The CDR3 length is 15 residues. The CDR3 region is CASSYEGTPNTEAFF. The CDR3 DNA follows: TGTGCCAGCAGCTATGAGGGGACCCCTAACACTGAAGCTTTCTTT.

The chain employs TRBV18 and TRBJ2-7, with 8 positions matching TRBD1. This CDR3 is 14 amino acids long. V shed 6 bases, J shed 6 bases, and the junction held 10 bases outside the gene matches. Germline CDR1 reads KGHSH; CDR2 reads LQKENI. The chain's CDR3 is CASSPGRGLSEQYF. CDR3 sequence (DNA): TGTGCCAGCTCCCCCGGCAGGGGGCTGAGCGAGCAGTACTTC.

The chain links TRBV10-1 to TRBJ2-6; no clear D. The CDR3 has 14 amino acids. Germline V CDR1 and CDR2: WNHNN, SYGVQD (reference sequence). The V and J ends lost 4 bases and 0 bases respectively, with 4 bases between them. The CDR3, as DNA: TGCGCCAGCAGTGGGCCCTCTGGGGCCAACGTCCTGACTTTC. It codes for CASSGPSGANVLTF.

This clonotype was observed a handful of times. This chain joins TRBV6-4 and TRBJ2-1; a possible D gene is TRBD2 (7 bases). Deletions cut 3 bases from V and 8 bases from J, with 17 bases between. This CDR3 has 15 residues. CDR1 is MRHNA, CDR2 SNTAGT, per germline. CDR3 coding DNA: TGTGCCAGCAGTGAGGGGGCGGGAGAGGGAGATGAGCAGTTCTTC. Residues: CASSEGAGEGDEQFF.

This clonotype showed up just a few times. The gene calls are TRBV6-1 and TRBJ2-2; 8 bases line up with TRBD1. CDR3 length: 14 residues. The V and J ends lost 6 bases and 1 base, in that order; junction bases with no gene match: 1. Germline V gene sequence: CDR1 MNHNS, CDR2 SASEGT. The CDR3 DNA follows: TGTGCCAGCAGGACAGGGGTGAACACCGGGGAGCTGTTTTTT. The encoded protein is CASRTGVNTGELFF.

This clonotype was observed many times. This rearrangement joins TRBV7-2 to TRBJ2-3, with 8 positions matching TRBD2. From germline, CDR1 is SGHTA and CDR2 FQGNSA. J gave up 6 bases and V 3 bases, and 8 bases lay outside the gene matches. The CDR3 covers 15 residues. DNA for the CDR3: TGTGCCAGCAGCTTCATAACGGGAGGGCCTGATACGCAGTATTTT. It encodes CASSFITGGPDTQYF.

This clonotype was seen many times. CDR3 sequence reads: CSVGSGQPNSPLHF. CDR3 in DNA: TGCAGCGTTGGCTCCGGACAGCCTAATTCACCCCTCCACTTT. The chain employs TRBV29-1 and TRBJ1-6; TRBD1 might be the D (6 bases). Germline V gene lookup returns CDR1 SQVTM and CDR2 ANQGSEA. The CDR3 length is 14 residues. Trimming took off 4 bases at V and 6 bases at J, with 13 bases between the two ends.

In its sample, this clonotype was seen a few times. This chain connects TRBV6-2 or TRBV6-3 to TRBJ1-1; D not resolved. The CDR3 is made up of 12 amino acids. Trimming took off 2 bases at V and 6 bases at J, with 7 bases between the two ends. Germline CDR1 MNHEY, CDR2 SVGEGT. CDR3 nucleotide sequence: TGTGCCAGCAGTTACGTCGGCGCTGAAGCTTTCTTT. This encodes CASSYVGAEAFF.

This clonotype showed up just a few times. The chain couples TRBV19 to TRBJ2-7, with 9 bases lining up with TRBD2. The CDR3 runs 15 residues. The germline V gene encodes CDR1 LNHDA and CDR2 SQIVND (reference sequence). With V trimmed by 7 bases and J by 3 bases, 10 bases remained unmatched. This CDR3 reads CASKAGTSSFYEQYF. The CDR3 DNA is TGTGCCAGTAAGGCAGGGACTAGCTCCTTCTACGAGCAGTACTTC.

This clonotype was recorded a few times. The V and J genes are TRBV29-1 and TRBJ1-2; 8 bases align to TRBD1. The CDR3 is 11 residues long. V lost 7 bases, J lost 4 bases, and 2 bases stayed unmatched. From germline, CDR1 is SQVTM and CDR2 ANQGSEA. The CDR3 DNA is TGCAGCGCCGGACAGGGCTATGGCTACACCTTC. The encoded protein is CSAGQGYGYTF.